This is a list of T cell receptor beta chains from one sample in a study of shared clonotypes between healthy human individuals. Generated by immunoSEQ multiplex PCR, the TCRdb table keeps only in-frame clones and is missing some. This table holds over a million clones, about three quarters found once. The sequenced sample consisted of memory CD4+ T cells sorted from blood. These receptors all come from a man between 18 and 29 years old in good health. CDR3s include the opening cysteine and the closing phenylalanine or tryptophan. The D gene is left open where the match is weak. For some rows the clone size is stated as once, few or many, or as a class when expanded; others skip it.

j_call: TRBJ1-1; cdr3_length: 16; clone_size: NA; d_call: NA; v_call: TRBV18; cdr3_nt: TGTGCCAGCTCACAAATTATCGGCACCGAAAACACTAAAGCTTTCTTT; cdr3_aa: CASSQIIGTENTKAFF
j_call: TRBJ2-7; cdr3_length: 17; clone_size: NA; d_call: NA; v_call: TRBV11-2; cdr3_nt: TGTGCCAGCAGCATCTCCCGGCAGCGAGTCCCTCCTTACGAGCAGTACTTC; cdr3_aa: CASSISRQRVPPYEQYF
j_call: TRBJ2-1; cdr3_length: 14; clone_size: NA; d_call: NA; v_call: TRBV5-1; cdr3_nt: TGCGCCAGCAGCTCCCGGGCCGGGGGCAATGAGCAGTTCTTC; cdr3_aa: CASSSRAGGNEQFF
j_call: TRBJ2-3; cdr3_length: 12; clone_size: once; d_call: NA; v_call: TRBV5-4; cdr3_nt: TGTGCCAGCAGCCCCGGGACAGATACGCAGTATTTT; cdr3_aa: CASSPGTDTQYF
j_call: TRBJ1-6; cdr3_length: 16; clone_size: NA; d_call: NA; v_call: TRBV27; cdr3_nt: TGTGCCAGCAGTTTATCGTCTAGGGGAGAGCGTTCACCCCTCCACTTT; cdr3_aa: CASSLSSRGERSPLHF
j_call: TRBJ1-6; cdr3_length: 14; clone_size: few; d_call: NA; v_call: TRBV5-8; cdr3_nt: TGTGCCAGCAGCCAGGGTGGGTTTTGGTCACCCCTCCACTTT; cdr3_aa: CASSQGGFWSPLHF
j_call: TRBJ2-2; cdr3_length: 16; clone_size: NA; d_call: TRBD2; v_call: TRBV9; cdr3_nt: TGTGCCAGCAGCATTCTAGCGGGGACGAACACCGGGGAGCTGTTTTTT; cdr3_aa: CASSILAGTNTGELFF
j_call: TRBJ1-2; cdr3_length: 14; clone_size: NA; d_call: NA; v_call: TRBV10-1; cdr3_nt: TGCGCCAGCAGTGACCCCACAGGGAACTATGGCTACACCTTC; cdr3_aa: CASSDPTGNYGYTF
j_call: TRBJ2-2; cdr3_length: 15; clone_size: many; d_call: TRBD1; v_call: TRBV5-1; cdr3_nt: TGCGCCAGCAGAACCGGGACAGGGAACACCGGGGAGCTGTTTTTT; cdr3_aa: CASRTGTGNTGELFF
j_call: TRBJ2-6; cdr3_length: 17; clone_size: NA; d_call: NA; v_call: TRBV27; cdr3_nt: TGTGCCAGCAGTTTAGGGGGCGGGGGATCTGGGGCCAACGTCCTGACTTTC; cdr3_aa: CASSLGGGGSGANVLTF
j_call: TRBJ1-2; cdr3_length: 13; clone_size: NA; d_call: TRBD1; v_call: TRBV7-6; cdr3_nt: TGTGCCAGCAGCTCCGGACAGGACTATGGCTACACCTTC; cdr3_aa: CASSSGQDYGYTF
j_call: TRBJ2-2; cdr3_length: 13; clone_size: NA; d_call: NA; v_call: TRBV28; cdr3_nt: TGTGCCAGCAGTTTATGGAGCACCGGGGAGCTGTTTTTT; cdr3_aa: CASSLWSTGELFF
j_call: TRBJ2-5; cdr3_length: 14; clone_size: NA; d_call: NA; v_call: TRBV11-2; cdr3_nt: TGTGCCAGCAGCTTAGCCCCTTTCTTAGAGACCCAGTACTTC; cdr3_aa: CASSLAPFLETQYF
j_call: TRBJ1-1; cdr3_length: 13; clone_size: NA; d_call: NA; v_call: TRBV5-6; cdr3_nt: TGTGCCAGCAGCTTTCAGGGTGGCACTGAAGCTTTCTTT; cdr3_aa: CASSFQGGTEAFF
j_call: TRBJ2-5; cdr3_length: 14; clone_size: NA; d_call: TRBD2; v_call: TRBV27; cdr3_nt: TGTGCCAGCAGTTTCCGGGGGGGCGGGGAGACCCAGTACTTC; cdr3_aa: CASSFRGGGETQYF
j_call: TRBJ2-5; cdr3_length: 16; clone_size: NA; d_call: TRBD2; v_call: TRBV7-2; cdr3_nt: TGTGCCAGCAGCTTAATGAAGACTAGCGGGAGTGAGACCCAGTACTTC; cdr3_aa: CASSLMKTSGSETQYF
j_call: TRBJ2-3; cdr3_length: 14; clone_size: NA; d_call: NA; v_call: TRBV18; cdr3_nt: TGTGCCAGCTCACCTGCTAGGTCTACAGATACGCAGTATTTT; cdr3_aa: CASSPARSTDTQYF
j_call: TRBJ1-5; cdr3_length: 15; clone_size: NA; d_call: NA; v_call: TRBV28; cdr3_nt: TGTGCCAGCAGTTTATCTGGGAGTAAGGATCAGCCCCAGCATTTT; cdr3_aa: CASSLSGSKDQPQHF
j_call: TRBJ2-7; cdr3_length: 16; clone_size: NA; d_call: TRBD1; v_call: TRBV4-1; cdr3_nt: TGCGCCAGCAGCCGAGGTTTACGGGACAGTAAGAGCGAGCAGTACTTC; cdr3_aa: CASSRGLRDSKSEQYF
j_call: TRBJ2-2; cdr3_length: 15; clone_size: NA; d_call: NA; v_call: TRBV4-3; cdr3_nt: TGCGCCAGCAGCCAAGTGGTGGGCGTCACCGGGGAGCTGTTTTTT; cdr3_aa: CASSQVVGVTGELFF
j_call: TRBJ2-3; cdr3_length: 16; clone_size: NA; d_call: NA; v_call: TRBV9; cdr3_nt: TGTGCCAGCAGCGTAGGTACAGGGTCTTTCACAGATACGCAGTATTTT; cdr3_aa: CASSVGTGSFTDTQYF
j_call: TRBJ2-5; cdr3_length: 14; clone_size: NA; d_call: TRBD2; v_call: TRBV5-1; cdr3_nt: TGCGCCAGCAGCAAACTAGCGGGCCAAGAGACCCAGTACTTC; cdr3_aa: CASSKLAGQETQYF
j_call: TRBJ2-1; cdr3_length: 15; clone_size: NA; d_call: TRBD2; v_call: TRBV5-4; cdr3_nt: TGTGCCAGCAGCCTGACTAGCGGGGGGCGCTGGGAGCAGTTCTTC; cdr3_aa: CASSLTSGGRWEQFF
j_call: TRBJ2-5; cdr3_length: 13; clone_size: once; d_call: NA; v_call: TRBV13; cdr3_nt: TGTGCCAGCACCGGGGGGCGGAAAGAGACCCAGTACTTC; cdr3_aa: CASTGGRKETQYF
j_call: TRBJ2-4; cdr3_length: 12; clone_size: once; d_call: NA; v_call: TRBV16; cdr3_nt: TGTGCCAGCAGCCAAGCCAAAGGGATTCAGTACTTC; cdr3_aa: CASSQAKGIQYF
j_call: TRBJ2-5; cdr3_length: 14; clone_size: NA; d_call: NA; v_call: TRBV7-9; cdr3_nt: TGTGCCAGCAGCCCGTGGACAGACCTTACGGTCCAGTACTTC; cdr3_aa: CASSPWTDLTVQYF
j_call: TRBJ2-2; cdr3_length: 13; clone_size: NA; d_call: TRBD1; v_call: TRBV5-1; cdr3_nt: TGCGCCAGCAGCAGAGACAGGGCCGGGGAGCTGTTTTTT; cdr3_aa: CASSRDRAGELFF
j_call: TRBJ2-1; cdr3_length: 15; clone_size: NA; d_call: NA; v_call: TRBV27; cdr3_nt: TGTGCCAGCAGCCTTGACTACCTCTCCTACAATGAGCAGTTCTTC; cdr3_aa: CASSLDYLSYNEQFF
j_call: TRBJ2-1; cdr3_length: 15; clone_size: NA; d_call: TRBD1; v_call: TRBV6-6; cdr3_nt: TGTGCCAGCAGCCCGCCCAGGGACAGGGAGAATGAGCAGTTCTTC; cdr3_aa: CASSPPRDRENEQFF